This TCR beta chain was profiled in a study of T cells in Graves' hyperthyroidism and ophthalmopathy. This clonotype was seen ten or more times. Amplification yielded TCR beta CDR3 regions, with RNA transcripts as the source. A set of HTBI primers served as the primers for a first-round RT-PCR of the TCR CDR3. TCRdb independently ran MiXCR on the multiplex PCR reads; one entry per CDR3 protein. This table holds some 420,000 distinct CDR3 sequences, roughly 13% found once. CDR3 length: 14 residues. The germline V gene encodes CDR1 DFQATT and CDR2 SNEGSKA (reference sequence). V lost 6 bases to trimming and J lost 5 bases; unmatched junction nucleotides: 8.

The chain is built from TRBV20-1 and TRBJ1-5, with TRBD1 matching 9 bases. The receptor comes from a woman aged 18-30 years with Graves' hyperthyroidism. Specimen: blood. The CDR3 nucleotides are TGCAGTGCGCCAGGACAGGGGACGCATCAGCCCCAGCATTTT. This sequence encodes CSAPGQGTHQPQHF.